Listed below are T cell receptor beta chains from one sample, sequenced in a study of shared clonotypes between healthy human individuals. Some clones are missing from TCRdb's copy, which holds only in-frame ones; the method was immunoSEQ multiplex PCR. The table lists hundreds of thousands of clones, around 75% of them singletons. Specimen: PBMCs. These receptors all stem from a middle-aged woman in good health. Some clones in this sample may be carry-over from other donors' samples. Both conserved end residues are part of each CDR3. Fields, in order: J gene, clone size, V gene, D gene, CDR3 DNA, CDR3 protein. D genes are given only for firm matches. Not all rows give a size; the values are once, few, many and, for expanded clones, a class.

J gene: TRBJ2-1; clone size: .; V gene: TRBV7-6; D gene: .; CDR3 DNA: TGTGCCAGCAGCTCCCTCGCGGGAAGAACCTACAATGAGCAGTTCTTC; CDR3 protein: CASSSLAGRTYNEQFF
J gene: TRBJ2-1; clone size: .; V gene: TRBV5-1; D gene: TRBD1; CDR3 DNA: TGCGCCAGCAGCTTAGGGACAGGGGGTGAGGATGAGCAGTTCTTC; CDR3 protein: CASSLGTGGEDEQFF
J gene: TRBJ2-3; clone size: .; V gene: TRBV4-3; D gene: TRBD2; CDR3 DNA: TGCGCCAGCAGCCAAGATATTAGGACTAGCGGAGCCACAGATACGCAGTATTTT; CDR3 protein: CASSQDIRTSGATDTQYF
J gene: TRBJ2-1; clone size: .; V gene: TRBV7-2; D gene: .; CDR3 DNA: TGTGCCAGCAGCTTAGGCGCGGGGAGCTCCTACAATGAGCAGTTCTTC; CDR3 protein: CASSLGAGSSYNEQFF
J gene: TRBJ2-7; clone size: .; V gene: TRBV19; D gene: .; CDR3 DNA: TGTGCCAGTAGTACCGGCGGAGGCAGCTACGAGCAGTACTTC; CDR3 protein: CASSTGGGSYEQYF
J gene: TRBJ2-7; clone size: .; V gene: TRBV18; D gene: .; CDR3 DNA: TGTGCCAGCGCCCCTGGGCGCAGGGTCGACGAGCAGTACTTC; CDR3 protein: CASAPGRRVDEQYF
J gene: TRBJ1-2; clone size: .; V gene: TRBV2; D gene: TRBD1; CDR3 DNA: TGTGCCAGCAGTGAAGGGACAGGGAATTTTGGTGCGCATGGCTACACCTTC; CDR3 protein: CASSEGTGNFGAHGYTF
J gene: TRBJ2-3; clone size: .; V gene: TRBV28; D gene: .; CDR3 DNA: TGTGCCAGTAGGGGTTTGGTCCCAGATACGCAGTATTTT; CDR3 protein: CASRGLVPDTQYF
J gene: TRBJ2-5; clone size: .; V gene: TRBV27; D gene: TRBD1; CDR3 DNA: TGTGCCAGCAGCTCCGGTACAGGGGCCCAGTACTTC; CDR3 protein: CASSSGTGAQYF
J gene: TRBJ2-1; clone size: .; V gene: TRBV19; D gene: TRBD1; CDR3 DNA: TGTGCCAGTAGTATGGACAGGGGGCACTACAATGAGCAGTTCTTC; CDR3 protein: CASSMDRGHYNEQFF
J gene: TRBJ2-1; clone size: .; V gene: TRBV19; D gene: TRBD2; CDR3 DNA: TGTGCCAGTAGTATGAGGACTAGCGGGAGTACCAATGAGCAGTTCTTC; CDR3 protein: CASSMRTSGSTNEQFF
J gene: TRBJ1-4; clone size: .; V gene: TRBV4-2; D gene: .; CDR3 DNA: TGTGCCAGCAGCCAAGTCTCGGGGGGTAATGAAAAACTGTTTTTT; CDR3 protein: CASSQVSGGNEKLFF
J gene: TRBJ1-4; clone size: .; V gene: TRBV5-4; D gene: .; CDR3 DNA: TGTGCCAGCAGCAACTCGGTGGAGGGTGAAAAACTGTTTTTT; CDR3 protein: CASSNSVEGEKLFF
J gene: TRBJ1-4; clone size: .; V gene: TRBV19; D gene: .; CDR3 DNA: TGTGCCAGTAGTATAGATGGGGGTGTCGAAAAACTGTTTTTT; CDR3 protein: CASSIDGGVEKLFF
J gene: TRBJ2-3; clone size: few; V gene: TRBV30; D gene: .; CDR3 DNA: TGTGCCTGGAGTCCGAAGGATACGCAGTATTTT; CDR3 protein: CAWSPKDTQYF
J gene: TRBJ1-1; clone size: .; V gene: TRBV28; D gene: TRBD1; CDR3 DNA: TGTGCCAGCAGTTCCCCGACAGGGGGCGGCGGGTTGCGAGCTTTCTTT; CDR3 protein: CASSSPTGGGGLRAFF
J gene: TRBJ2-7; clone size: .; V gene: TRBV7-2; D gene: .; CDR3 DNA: TGTGCCAGCAGCCCCGGGACCACCTTAGAGCAGTACTTC; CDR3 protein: CASSPGTTLEQYF
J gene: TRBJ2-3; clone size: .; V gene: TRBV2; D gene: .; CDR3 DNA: TGTGCCAGCAGTGCCTGGGCTAGCGGCACAGATACGCAGTATTTT; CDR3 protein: CASSAWASGTDTQYF
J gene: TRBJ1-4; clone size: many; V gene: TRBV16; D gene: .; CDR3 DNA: TGTGCCAGCAGCCGCTCGCTCGGGGCTAGTGAAAAACTGTTTTTT; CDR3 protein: CASSRSLGASEKLFF
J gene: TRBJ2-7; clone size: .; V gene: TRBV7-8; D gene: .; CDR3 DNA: TGTGCCAGCAGCTTAGTTTCCTACGAGCAGTACTTC; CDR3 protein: CASSLVSYEQYF
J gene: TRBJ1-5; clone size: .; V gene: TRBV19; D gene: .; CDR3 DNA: TGTGCCAGTAGGCCAACCCAGGGGCTGAGGCAGCCCCAGCATTTT; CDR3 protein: CASRPTQGLRQPQHF
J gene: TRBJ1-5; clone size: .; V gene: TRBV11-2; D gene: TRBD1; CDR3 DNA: TGTGCCAGCAGCTTGGACAGGTTTAATCAGCCCCAGCATTTT; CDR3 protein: CASSLDRFNQPQHF
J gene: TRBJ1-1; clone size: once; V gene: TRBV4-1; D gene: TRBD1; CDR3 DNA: TGCGCCAGCAGCCCGGGACAGGGGGTGAACACTGAAGCTTTCTTT; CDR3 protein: CASSPGQGVNTEAFF
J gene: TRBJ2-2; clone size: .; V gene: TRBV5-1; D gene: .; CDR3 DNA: TGCGCCAGCAGCTTGGATCTTGGTACGGGCACCGGGGAGCTGTTTTTT; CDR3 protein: CASSLDLGTGTGELFF
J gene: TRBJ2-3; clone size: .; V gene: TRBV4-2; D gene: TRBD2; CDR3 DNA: TGTGCCAGCAGCCAACAAGTCACCGGGACTAGCGGGAGGGCTGATACGCAGTATTTT; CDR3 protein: CASSQQVTGTSGRADTQYF
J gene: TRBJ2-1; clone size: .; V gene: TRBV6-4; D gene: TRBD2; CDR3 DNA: TGTGCCAGCAACGGGACTAGCGGGAGTACTGATGAGCAGTTCTTC; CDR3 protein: CASNGTSGSTDEQFF